This T cell receptor beta chain was captured in a study of cytomegalovirus exposure and HLA in healthy donors. Study observations and caveats: TRBV6-2, TRBV6-3 and other indistinguishable V segments were excluded. Presence/absence analyses assumed roughly uniform sequencing depth across donors. Researchers reported in a later analysis that a missense DCLRE1C variant was tied to TCR beta V- and J-gene trimming.

The V end was cut by 5 bases, the J end by 2 bases, with 15 bases between. This CDR3 has 14 residues. CDR1 and CDR2 (germline): GTSNPN, SVGIG (reference sequence). Primers: 60 Vbeta forward and 13 Jbeta reverse. This table comes from immunoSEQ multiplex PCR, and its TCRdb copy is limited to in-frame clones, with some not included. The sample lists 85,000 to 100,000 clones, about 80% seen once, with around 3.6% in the top ten. To note about this clone: The antigen remains unidentified.

The gene calls are TRBV30 and TRBJ2-5, with D possibly TRBD2 on 7 matching bases. The sequenced material came from PBMCs. The TCR sequence derives from a man in his forties in good health and CMV-seronegative. The CDR3 coding sequence is TGTGCCTGGGGGGGGGCCCGGGGACAAGAGACCCAGTACTTC. It is translated as CAWGGARGQETQYF.